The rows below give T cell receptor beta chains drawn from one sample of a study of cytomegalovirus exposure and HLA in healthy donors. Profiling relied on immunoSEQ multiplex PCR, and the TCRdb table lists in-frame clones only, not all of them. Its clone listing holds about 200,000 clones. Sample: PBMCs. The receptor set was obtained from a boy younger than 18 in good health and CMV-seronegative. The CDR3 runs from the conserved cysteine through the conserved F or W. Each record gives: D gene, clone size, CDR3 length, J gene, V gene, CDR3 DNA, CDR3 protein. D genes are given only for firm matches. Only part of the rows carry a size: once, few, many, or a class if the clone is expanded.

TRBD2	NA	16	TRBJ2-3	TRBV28	TGTGCCAGCAGCCTAGCGGGGTCAGTGGGCACAGATACGCAGTATTTT	CASSLAGSVGTDTQYF
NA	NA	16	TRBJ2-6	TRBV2	TGTGCCAGAAGACCGGGACTTAGCTCTGGGGCCAACGTCCTGACTTTC	CARRPGLSSGANVLTF
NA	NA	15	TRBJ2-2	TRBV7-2	TGTGCCAGCAGCTTAGGGCAGGTTAACACCGGGGAGCTGTTTTTT	CASSLGQVNTGELFF
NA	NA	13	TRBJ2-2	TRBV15	TGTGCCACCAGGGACGGGAGCACCGGGGAGCTGTTTTTT	CATRDGSTGELFF
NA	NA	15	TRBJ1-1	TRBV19	TGTGTCAGTAGTGAGGACAAACCCTTGAACACTGAAGCTTTCTTT	CVSSEDKPLNTEAFF
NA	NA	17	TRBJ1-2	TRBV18	TGTGCCAGCTCACCACCCGCCGGACACGACGGCAACTATGGCTACACCTTC	CASSPPAGHDGNYGYTF
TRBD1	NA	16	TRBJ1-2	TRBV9	TGTGCCAGCAGCGTAGCCCCCGGGACAGGGAACTATGGCTACACCTTC	CASSVAPGTGNYGYTF
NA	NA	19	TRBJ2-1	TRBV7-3	TGTGCCAGCAGCCGCGGCGGAACCCTTCAGGGAACGGCCCACAATGAGCAGTTCTTC	CASSRGGTLQGTAHNEQFF
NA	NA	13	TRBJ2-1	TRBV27	TGTGCCAGCAGTTTCTTAAAGGGGAATGAGCAGTTCTTC	CASSFLKGNEQFF
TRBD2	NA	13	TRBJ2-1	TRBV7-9	TGTGCCAGCAGCGATAGCGGGGTCAATGAGCAGTTCTTC	CASSDSGVNEQFF
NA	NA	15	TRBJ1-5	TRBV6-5	TGTGCCAGCAGTCAACTGGGGGGGAGGGAGGCGCCCCAGCATTTT	CASSQLGGREAPQHF
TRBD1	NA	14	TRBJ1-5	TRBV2	TGTGCCAGCATCCCAGACAGGGGCAACCAGCCCCAGCATTTT	CASIPDRGNQPQHF
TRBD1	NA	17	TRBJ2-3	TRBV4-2	TGTGCCAGCAGCCAAGGGACAGGGGTCGGACACACAGATACGCAGTATTTT	CASSQGTGVGHTDTQYF
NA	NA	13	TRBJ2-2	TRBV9	TGTGCCAGCAGCCCCCCCCAGGACAGGGAGCTGTTTTTT	CASSPPQDRELFF
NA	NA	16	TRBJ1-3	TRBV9	TGTGCCAGCAGCGTAGGGACAGCACGCTCCGGAAACACCATATATTTT	CASSVGTARSGNTIYF
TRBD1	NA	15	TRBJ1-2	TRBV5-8	TGTGCCAGCAGCAGACCCCGGGACAGGGGCTATGGCTACACCTTC	CASSRPRDRGYGYTF
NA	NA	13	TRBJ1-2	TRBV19	TGTGCCAGTAGTATAGGGGGCGACTATGGCTACACCTTC	CASSIGGDYGYTF
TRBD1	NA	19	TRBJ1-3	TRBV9	TGTGCCAGCAGCGAGGGACAGGGGACGCAATTATTACCTGGAAACACCATATATTTT	CASSEGQGTQLLPGNTIYF
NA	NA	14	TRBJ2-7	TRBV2	TGTGCCAGCAGGACGGAAGCCAGGGTCTACGAGCAGTACTTC	CASRTEARVYEQYF
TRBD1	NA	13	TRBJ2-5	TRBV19	TGTGCCAGTAGAATACAGGGGGTAGAGACCCAGTACTTC	CASRIQGVETQYF
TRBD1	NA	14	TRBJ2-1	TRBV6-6	TGTGCCAGCAGTTGGACCGGGACAGACAATGAGCAGTTCTTC	CASSWTGTDNEQFF
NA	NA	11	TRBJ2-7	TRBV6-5	TGTGCCAGCAGTTACTCAGGGGGGCAGTACTTC	CASSYSGGQYF
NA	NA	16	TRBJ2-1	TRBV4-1	TGCGCCAGCAGCCAAGAGCCGGGGGTCCTCGTCAATGAGCAGTTCTTC	CASSQEPGVLVNEQFF
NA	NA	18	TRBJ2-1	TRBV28	TGTGCCAGCAGTCCGACAGGAGTTCGGTCGCCCTCCTACAATGAGCAGTTCTTC	CASSPTGVRSPSYNEQFF
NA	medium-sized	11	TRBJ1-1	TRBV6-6	TGTGCCAGCAGTTGGGCAGATGAAGCTTTCTTT	CASSWADEAFF
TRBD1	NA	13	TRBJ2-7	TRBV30	TGTGCCTGGGGGACAGGGGGCGTCTACGAGCAGTACTTC	CAWGTGGVYEQYF
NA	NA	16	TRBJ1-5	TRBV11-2	TGTGCCAGCAGCTTAGACGCAGGGGCCCTAAATCAGCCCCAGCATTTT	CASSLDAGALNQPQHF
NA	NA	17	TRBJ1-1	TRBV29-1	TGCAGCGTTGAAGATCGGATCGGAGGCATCGGGAACACTGAAGCTTTCTTT	CSVEDRIGGIGNTEAFF